Shown below are 9 T cell receptor beta chains from a single sample sequenced in a study of identical twins. Each CDR3 protein gets one entry after TCRdb re-called the 5' RACE reads with MiXCR. Among about 700,000 distinct CDR3 sequences, around 5.7% were seen once, and the ten largest hold roughly 1.8%. Sequenced material: naive T cells sorted from blood. These receptors were taken from a man between 18 and 35 years old in good health.

This clonotype has ten or more counts. V gene TRBV20-1 combines with J gene TRBJ1-6, with no clear D. V lost 4 bases and J 10 bases, leaving 17 bases between the germline ends. CDR3 length: 14 amino acids. Germline V gives CDR1 DFQATT, CDR2 SNEGSKA (reference sequence). The CDR3 spells CSAKSTGIGSPLHF. The DNA of the CDR3 is TGCAGTGCTAAGAGCACGGGGATTGGCTCACCCCTCCACTTT.

This rearrangement joins TRBV30 to TRBJ1-1, with a weak D call TRBD1 (5 bases). The V gene's germline CDR1 is GTSNPN and CDR2 SVGIG (reference sequence). Trimming pared 4 bases from V and 4 bases from J, leaving 16 bases between. The CDR3 totals 14 residues. CDR3 amino acids: CAWTAGMGITEAFF. CDR3 coding DNA: TGTGCCTGGACGGCAGGGATGGGTATCACTGAAGCTTTCTTT.

This clonotype showed up just once. V usage is TRBV11-2 and J usage is TRBJ2-7, with D unclear. Germline values: CDR1 SGHAT, CDR2 FQNNGV. There are 12 residues in the CDR3. This CDR3 is CASTDGTYEQHV. CDR3 DNA sequence: TGTGCCAGCACCGACGGTACCTACGAGCAGCACGTC.

The genes are TRBV12-3 or TRBV12-4 and TRBJ1-5; no reliable D call. V gave up 1 base and J gave up 5 bases, with 9 bases separating them. The CDR3 runs 14 residues. As DNA, the CDR3 is TGTGCCAGCAGTTTAGTATCAGGATATCAGCCCCAGCATTTT. Translating it yields CASSLVSGYQPQHF.

In its sample, this clonotype was seen a few times. The V gene is TRBV2, the J gene TRBJ2-7; D gene ambiguous. Looked up from germline, CDR1 is SNHLY and CDR2 is FYNNEI. The V gene lost 4 bases and the J gene lost 2 bases, with 6 bases spanning the gap. The CDR3 totals 12 residues. Here the CDR3 reads CASSGVAYEQYF. The DNA of the CDR3 is TGTGCCAGCAGTGGAGTGGCCTACGAGCAGTACTTC.

This clonotype was seen at least ten times. The gene calls are TRBV5-1 and TRBJ2-5; 7 bases map to TRBD1. Germline trimming cut 4 bases from V and 7 bases from J; bases unmatched to any gene: 13. The CDR3 is 15 residues long. CDR1 is SGHRS and CDR2 is YFSETQ in the germline V gene. The DNA for the CDR3 is TGCGCCAGCAGCCCCGAACCCACAGGGGCACGGACCCAGTACTTC. This sequence encodes CASSPEPTGARTQYF.

This clonotype was seen more than once but under ten times. This chain joins TRBV4-1 and TRBJ2-5, with D unclear. The CDR3 is 14 amino acids. The V and J ends lost 0 bases and 3 bases respectively, with 8 bases between them. Germline assignment: CDR1 MGHRA and CDR2 YSYEKL. The CDR3 DNA reads TGCGCCAGCAGCCAAGATCGGTTAGAAGAGACCCAGTACTTC. Protein sequence: CASSQDRLEETQYF.

This clonotype was recorded at least ten times. The chain uses TRBV11-1 and TRBJ1-3, with TRBD1 matching 7 bases. Losses at the gene ends were 4 bases for V and 0 bases for J; bases not matched to a gene: 12. CDR1 is SGHAT and CDR2 is FQDESV in the germline V gene (reference sequence). This CDR3 has 18 residues. The CDR3, as DNA: TGTGCCAGCAGCTCGCCCAACCTCCGGGACAGCTCTGGAAACACCATATATTTT. This translates into CASSSPNLRDSSGNTIYF.

This clonotype was counted a few times. The chain combines TRBV12-3 or TRBV12-4 with TRBJ1-1, with TRBD1 identical over 9 bases. V shed 7 bases and J 5 bases; nucleotides not matched to a gene: 8. This CDR3 is built from 14 residues. This CDR3 reads CASTRDRAKTEAFF. Here the CDR3 DNA reads TGTGCCAGCACCCGGGACAGGGCTAAAACTGAAGCTTTCTTT.